Below are 19 T cell receptor beta chains sequenced from a single sample in a study of long-term antiretroviral therapy in people with HIV. immunoSEQ v3.0 was run at survey level. This table comes from immunoSEQ multiplex PCR, and its TCRdb copy is limited to in-frame clones, with some not included. This sample yields 30,000 to 40,000 clones, of which about 80% are seen a single time; 7.9% belongs to the top ten. The sequencing here drew on unsorted PBMCs, taken 0.4 years before starting antiretroviral therapy. The receptor set was obtained from a man younger than 35 with HIV.

The chain has TRBV19 and TRBJ2-3, with 7 positions matching TRBD1. The V and J ends lost 5 bases and 4 bases, in that order; junction bases with no gene match: 6. Per the germline V gene, CDR1 is LNHDA and CDR2 is SQIVND (reference sequence). The CDR3 totals 14 residues. The CDR3 here is CASSPTGSADTQYF. As DNA, the CDR3 is TGTGCCAGTAGTCCGACAGGGAGCGCAGATACGCAGTATTTT.

The CDR3 DNA reads as TGTGCCAGCAGCTTAGAAGTCGCCACCTACAATGAGCAGTTCTTC. Protein product: CASSLEVATYNEQFF. The chain recombines TRBV11-2 with TRBJ2-1; no clear D gene. Trimming took 0 bases from V and 2 from J, leaving 8 bases between them. This CDR3 is 15 amino acids long. Germline CDR1 SGHAT, CDR2 FQNNGV.

The rearrangement links TRBV11-2 to TRBJ1-1; no clear D gene. This CDR3 is 16 amino acids long. Between the trimmed V and J ends, which lost 1 base and 4 bases, there was a span of 16 bases. Germline CDR1 SGHAT, CDR2 FQNNGV. The CDR3, as DNA: TGTGCCAGCAGCTTAGCCCTACGGGTTGGTGTCACTGAAGCTTTCTTT. Its translation: CASSLALRVGVTEAFF.

The V gene is TRBV15, the J gene TRBJ1-5, with TRBD1 matching over 11 bases. The V gene end was trimmed by 3 bases and the J gene end by 6 bases; junction bases not matched to a gene: 4. This CDR3 comprises 15 residues. CDR1 and CDR2 (germline): LNHNV, YYDKDF (reference sequence). DNA of the CDR3: TGTGCCACCAGCAGGGACAGGGGGCCAAGTCAGCCCCAGCATTTT. Its protein product is CATSRDRGPSQPQHF.

The chain employs TRBV7-3 and TRBJ1-4; no firm D call. Trimming took off 1 base at V and 8 bases at J, with 14 bases between the two ends. The CDR3 is 15 amino acids. Germline CDR1 and CDR2: SGHTA and FQGTGA. The CDR3 DNA sequence: TGTGCCAGCAGCTTAAATGGTGGGCCCCTAGAAAAACTGTTTTTT. Its protein is CASSLNGGPLEKLFF.

This clone occurred once. The chain combines TRBV14 with TRBJ2-3, with TRBD2 matching over 9 bases. This CDR3 contains 17 residues. J lost 3 bases, V lost 1 base, and 8 bases had no gene match. The germline V gene has CDR1 SGHDN and CDR2 FVKESK. CDR3 nucleotides: TGTGCCAGCAGCCAAGTTAAGCGGGGGGTTCGAACAGATACGCAGTATTTT. Translating gives CASSQVKRGVRTDTQYF.

V and J are TRBV2 and TRBJ2-7; D not certain. The CDR3 totals 13 residues. The germline V gene has CDR1 SNHLY and CDR2 FYNNEI. V lost 8 bases, J lost 0 bases, and 11 bases lay in between. CDR3 in amino acids: CASRYPGSYEQYF. CDR3 nucleotide sequence: TGTGCCAGCCGCTATCCGGGCTCCTACGAGCAGTACTTC.

The chain carries TRBV18 and TRBJ2-7; 9 nucleotides align to TRBD2. Germline CDR1 and CDR2: KGHSH and LQKENI. V was pared by 5 bases and J by 0 bases, with 11 bases of the junction left unmatched. The CDR3 is 17 amino acids. CDR3 nucleotides: TGTGCCAGCTCAGCACTCTCTAGCGGGGCCCACTCCTACGAGCAGTACTTC. This codes for CASSALSSGAHSYEQYF.

Note on this clone: Other nucleotide sequences in the sample specify the same CDR3. The chain uses TRBV11-2 and TRBJ1-2; no reliable D call. This CDR3 region has 17 residues. Per germline, CDR1 SGHAT and CDR2 FQNNGV. Trimming shortened V by 4 bases and J by 2 bases, and 20 bases separated the two germline ends. The CDR3 nucleotides read TGTGCCAGCAGCTCCCCTATCTTTGAGAGGACCAACTATGGCTACACCTTC. This codes for CASSSPIFERTNYGYTF.

The CDR3 spells CASSLHGAAGMNTEAFF. Written as DNA, the CDR3 is TGTGCCAGCAGCTTACATGGGGCAGCCGGAATGAACACTGAAGCTTTCTTT. This chain connects TRBV7-3 to TRBJ1-1, with D possibly being TRBD1 (5 bases). Germline V gene lookup returns CDR1 SGHTA and CDR2 FQGTGA. V was pared by 2 bases and J by 0 bases, with 16 bases between. CDR3 length: 17 residues.

This clone came up a few times. The chain couples TRBV19 to TRBJ1-6; a possible D gene is TRBD1 (6 bases). V gave up 4 bases and J gave up 9 bases, with 22 bases separating them. Germline-derived CDR1 and CDR2 are LNHDA and SQIVND (reference sequence). The CDR3 is made up of 17 amino acids. The CDR3 protein is CASSTPTRSGAGSPLHF. The CDR3 DNA follows: TGTGCCAGTAGTACCCCCACGCGATCAGGGGCAGGTTCACCCCTCCACTTT.

This clone was seen just once. The rearrangement uses TRBV5-1 and TRBJ2-7, with TRBD1 identical over 9 bases. Germline assignment: CDR1 SGHRS and CDR2 YFSETQ. The length of the CDR3 is 16 residues. V was clipped by 6 bases and J by 3 bases; unmatched bases: 13. The CDR3 loop reads CASTLTTGTGNYEQYF. Here the CDR3 DNA reads TGCGCCAGCACGCTGACGACCGGGACAGGGAACTACGAGCAGTACTTC. The full variable domain, completed using reference TRBV5-1 and TRBJ2-7, is KAGVTQTPRYLIKTRGQQVTLSCSPISGHRSVSWYQQTPGQGLQFLFEYFSETQRNKGNFPGRFSGRQFSNSRSEMNVSTLELGDSALYLCASTLTTGTGNYEQYFGPGTRLTVT.

The chain links TRBV4-3 to TRBJ2-7; D possibly uses TRBD1 or TRBD2 (5 bases each). CDR3 length: 15 residues. Germline CDR1 LGHNA, CDR2 YSLEER. V lost 0 bases, J lost 4 bases, and 13 bases lay in between. In DNA form, the CDR3 reads TGCGCCAGCAGCCAAGAATCGGGACCCTCGTACGAGCAGTACTTC. It is translated as CASSQESGPSYEQYF.

The genes are TRBV5-4 and TRBJ2-7, with D maybe TRBD2 (5 bases). This CDR3 is built from 14 residues. Germline V gives CDR1 SGHNT, CDR2 YYREEE (reference sequence). Trimming shortened V by 2 bases and J by 2 bases, and 11 bases separated the two germline ends. CDR3 nucleotide sequence: TGTGCCAGCAGCTTCGGCGGGTCGACCTACGAGCAGTACTTC. Amino acid sequence: CASSFGGSTYEQYF.

The rearrangement uses TRBV2 and TRBJ2-5; no firm D call. The CDR3 length is 13 residues. The V gene lost 4 bases and the J gene lost 1 base, with 7 bases spanning the gap. Germline V CDR1 and CDR2: SNHLY, FYNNEI. CDR3 region: CASSVFVQETQYF. DNA for the CDR3: TGTGCCAGCAGTGTGTTCGTCCAAGAGACCCAGTACTTC.

This clone has a single count. The V call is TRBV5-8, the J call TRBJ1-1, with D possibly TRBD1 on 6 matching bases. The CDR3 spans 15 residues. The germline CDR1 and CDR2 sequences are SGHTS and YDEGEE. Trimming stripped 6 bases from V and 4 bases from J, with 19 bases between. DNA for the CDR3: TGTGCCAGCATAAAACAGGGCGGGGGTTCCACTGAAGCTTTCTTT. It specifies CASIKQGGGSTEAFF.

The chain uses TRBV30 and TRBJ2-3; possibly TRBD1 or TRBD2 for D (5 bases each). Germline CDR1 GTSNPN, CDR2 SVGIG (reference sequence). Trimming removed 8 bases at V and 2 bases at J, with 20 bases between. The CDR3 runs to 15 residues. The DNA for the CDR3 is TGTGCCGGGACGGACGCGGGCGGCCCCACAGATACGCAGTATTTT. Translating gives CAGTDAGGPTDTQYF.

The V call is TRBV30, the J call TRBJ1-2; the D gene is possibly TRBD1 (5 bases). Trimming took 3 bases from V and 8 from J, leaving 13 bases between them. CDR1 is GTSNPN and CDR2 is SVGIG in the germline V gene (reference sequence). There are 12 residues in the CDR3. In DNA form, the CDR3 reads TGTGCCTGGAGCGTCTGGGACTCGGGCTACACCTTC. Protein: CAWSVWDSGYTF.

The chain carries TRBV7-2 and TRBJ2-2; 11 bases align to TRBD2. This CDR3 has 15 residues. CDR1 SGHTA and CDR2 FQGNSA come from the germline V gene. Unmatched junction bases numbered 2, after V lost 1 base and J lost 7 bases. The CDR3 loop is CASSLGLAGRGELFF. The CDR3 region has the DNA TGTGCCAGCAGCTTAGGACTAGCGGGACGCGGGGAGCTGTTTTTT.